The 21 T cell receptor beta chains below were found in one sample sequenced in a study of T cell repertoires in cytomegalovirus infection. Each CDR3 protein gets one entry after TCRdb re-called the reads with MiXCR. The table records fewer than 300,000 distinct CDR3 sequences, under 30% of them present only once. Sequenced material: PBMCs. The receptors come from a human donor in good health (CMV status not recorded). Some clones in this sample may be carry-over from other donors' samples.

The chain has TRBV7-8 and TRBJ2-1; 9 bases are shared with TRBD1. Germline lookup yields CDR1 SGHVS and CDR2 FQNEAQ. This CDR3 spans 16 amino acids. V lost 4 bases and J lost 1; bases outside the gene matches: 5. As DNA, the CDR3 is TGTGCCAGCAGCTCCATGACAGGGGGGTCCTACAATGAGCAGTTCTTC. Its protein product is CASSSMTGGSYNEQFF. The whole variable domain, filled in from reference TRBV7-8 and TRBJ2-1, reads GAGVSQSPRYKVAKRGQDVALRCDPISGHVSLFWYQQALGQGPEFLTYFQNEAQLDKSGLPSDRFFAERPEGSVSTLKIQRTQQEDSAVYLCASSSMTGGSYNEQFFGPGTRLTVL.

This clonotype was seen more than once but under ten times. The chain couples TRBV2 to TRBJ1-4; possibly TRBD1 for D (6 bases). Trimming took off 1 base at V and 4 bases at J, with 7 bases between the two ends. The germline gives CDR1 SNHLY, CDR2 FYNNEI. This CDR3 comprises 14 residues. This chain's CDR3 is CASSEGQVNEKLFF. Here the CDR3 DNA reads TGTGCCAGCAGTGAAGGACAGGTTAATGAAAAACTGTTTTTT.

The rearrangement joins TRBV4-1 to TRBJ2-1; TRBD2 matches at 9 bases. The ends lost 8 bases at V and 4 bases at J; junction bases unmatched: 9. This CDR3 contains 15 residues. Germline V gene data show CDR1 as MGHRA and CDR2 as YSYEKL. The CDR3 coding sequence is TGCGCCAGCGGCCTCCGACTAGCGGAGTACAATGAGCAGTTCTTC. Its translation: CASGLRLAEYNEQFF.

This clonotype has a handful of counts. This chain links TRBV6-5 with TRBJ2-5; TRBD2 matches 9 bases. Germline V lookup: CDR1 MNHEY, CDR2 SVGAGI. The ends lost 0 bases at V and 1 base at J; junction bases unmatched: 3. The length of the CDR3 is 16 residues. CDR3 nucleotides: TGTGCCAGCAGTTACTCTAGCGGGAGTGGCCAAGAGACCCAGTACTTC. This codes for CASSYSSGSGQETQYF.

This clonotype came up a few times. The chain links TRBV7-9 to TRBJ2-3; maybe TRBD2 (5 bases). The germline V gene encodes CDR1 SEHNR and CDR2 FQNEAQ (reference sequence). There are 13 residues in the CDR3. Trimming removed 5 bases at V and 3 bases at J, with 9 bases between. The CDR3 here is CASSDIATDTQYF. CDR3 sequence (DNA): TGTGCCAGCAGCGATATAGCGACAGATACGCAGTATTTT.

In this sample, this clonotype turned up a few times. This sequence joins TRBV30 and TRBJ2-1, with D tentatively TRBD1 (5 bases). This CDR3 is 16 amino acids long. Germline V gene lookup returns CDR1 GTSNPN and CDR2 SVGIG (reference sequence). V was shortened by 2 bases and J by 0 bases, with 14 bases between the two germline ends. The CDR3, as DNA: TGTGCCTGGAGTAGGGGCATTCGGGCCTCCTACAATGAGCAGTTCTTC. Its translation is CAWSRGIRASYNEQFF.

The genes are TRBV11-2 and TRBJ2-1; 8 bases match TRBD1. With V trimmed by 7 bases and J by 5 bases, 10 bases remained unmatched. Germline assignment: CDR1 SGHAT and CDR2 FQNNGV. The CDR3 runs to 15 residues. CDR3 in DNA: TGTGCCAGCACCCTATCGGACAGGGCGAACAATGAGCAGTTCTTC. Translated: CASTLSDRANNEQFF.

The rearrangement links TRBV11-2 to TRBJ2-3; 9 bases are a match to TRBD2. Germline CDR1 is SGHAT and CDR2 is FQNNGV. CDR3 length: 16 amino acids. V dropped 3 bases and J dropped 2; count of bases not matched to a gene: 6. DNA for the CDR3: TGTGCCAGCAGCTTGGGGACTAGCAAGCTCACAGATACGCAGTATTTT. Protein product: CASSLGTSKLTDTQYF.

In its sample, this clonotype was seen many times. The V call is TRBV7-2, the J call TRBJ2-4; 7 bases are a match to TRBD1. There are 14 residues in the CDR3. Trimming cost V 5 bases and J 2 bases; bases outside gene matches: 3. Germline-derived CDR1 and CDR2 are SGHTA and FQGNSA. The CDR3 nucleotides are TGTGCCAGCAGCGTGACAGGGTCCAAAAACATTCAGTACTTC. This encodes CASSVTGSKNIQYF.

This clonotype is a singleton in its sample. This rearrangement joins TRBV20-1 to TRBJ2-1; 9 bases line up with TRBD2. Germline CDR1 is DFQATT and CDR2 is SNEGSKA (reference sequence). The CDR3 length is 20 residues. The J segment lost 8 bases and the V segment lost 6 bases, leaving 29 bases of the junction unmatched. CDR3 region: CSATMPWTSARLGFLDEQFF. The CDR3 nucleotides read TGCAGTGCCACGATGCCGTGGACTAGCGCGCGATTGGGTTTCTTGGATGAGCAGTTCTTC.

This clonotype has just one count. The V and J genes are TRBV29-1 and TRBJ1-5, with TRBD1 as a possible D gene (6 bases). This CDR3 comprises 15 residues. Trimming took off 7 bases at V and 2 bases at J, with 18 bases between the two ends. The germline V gene encodes CDR1 SQVTM and CDR2 ANQGSEA. CDR3 region: CSALFTGLGNQPQHF. The CDR3 bases are TGCAGCGCCTTATTTACAGGGTTGGGCAATCAGCCCCAGCATTTT.

This sequence joins TRBV7-2 and TRBJ2-3, with unresolved D. This CDR3 is built from 16 residues. Trimming took 2 bases from V and 3 from J, leaving 15 bases between them. CDR1 and CDR2 from the germline V gene are SGHTA and FQGNSA. The CDR3: CASSLIGRAVTDTQYF. CDR3 in DNA: TGTGCCAGCAGCTTAATTGGTAGGGCGGTAACAGATACGCAGTATTTT.

This clonotype was observed at least ten times. This chain uses TRBV4-3 with TRBJ1-2; D not resolved. V lost 1 base, J lost 3 bases, and 12 bases lay in between. CDR1 and CDR2 (germline): LGHNA, YSLEER. The CDR3 consists of 15 residues. CDR3 protein: CASSQVWPPDYGYTF. DNA for the CDR3: TGCGCCAGCAGCCAAGTATGGCCTCCAGACTATGGCTACACCTTC.

The chain carries TRBV6-1 and TRBJ2-1; TRBD1 matches at 8 bases. CDR1 MNHNS and CDR2 SASEGT come from the germline V gene. The CDR3 contains 14 residues. V dropped 3 bases and J dropped 8; count of bases not matched to a gene: 6. CDR3 residues: CASSETDRVDEQFF. DNA of the CDR3: TGTGCCAGCAGTGAGACGGACAGGGTTGATGAGCAGTTCTTC.

The V and J genes are TRBV20-1 and TRBJ1-5; a weak D match, TRBD1 (5 bases). CDR1 DFQATT and CDR2 SNEGSKA come from the germline V gene (reference sequence). This CDR3 is built from 14 residues. V was shortened by 1 base and J by 5 bases, with 12 bases between the two germline ends. The CDR3 region is CSARGGGGHQPQHF. CDR3 coding DNA: TGCAGTGCTAGAGGGGGGGGAGGTCATCAGCCCCAGCATTTT.

This clonotype was observed many times. The V gene is TRBV29-1, the J gene TRBJ2-7, with 7 bases aligning to TRBD1. The CDR3 runs 12 residues. Trimming cost V 6 bases and J 6 bases; bases outside gene matches: 8. Germline V lookup: CDR1 SQVTM, CDR2 ANQGSEA. CDR3 sequence reads: CSVGTVSSEQYF. CDR3 nucleotides: TGCAGCGTAGGGACAGTATCGAGCGAGCAGTACTTC.

This clonotype has more than one count but fewer than ten. This chain links TRBV20-1 with TRBJ2-1; 12 bases are a match to TRBD2. CDR1 and CDR2 from the germline V gene are DFQATT and SNEGSKA (reference sequence). V lost 6 bases, J lost 8 bases, and 8 bases stayed unmatched. The CDR3 contains 14 residues. CDR3 coding DNA: TGCAGTGCCGACCGACTAGCGGGAGACCATGAGCAGTTCTTC. This encodes CSADRLAGDHEQFF.

This clonotype has ten or more counts. The V call is TRBV7-9, the J call TRBJ2-1; TRBD1 is a possible D gene (6 bases). V was cut by 7 bases and J by 8 bases, with 24 bases left in between. The germline V gene encodes CDR1 SEHNR and CDR2 FQNEAQ (reference sequence). The CDR3 covers 16 residues. The CDR3 DNA reads TGTGCCAGCACCATCCAGGGGCTCCCAGGAGACTATGAGCAGTTCTTC. It is translated as CASTIQGLPGDYEQFF.

This clonotype has more than one count but fewer than ten. CDR3 DNA sequence: TGCAGTGCTAGAGGCCGGGGACACCCGAGGTACTACGAGCAGTACTTC. Protein sequence: CSARGRGHPRYYEQYF. The chain carries TRBV20-1 and TRBJ2-7, with D possibly TRBD1 on 6 matching bases. CDR1 and CDR2 from the germline V gene are DFQATT and SNEGSKA (reference sequence). CDR3 length: 16 amino acids. Trimming cost V 1 base and J 3 bases, with 19 bases left between them.

The chain employs TRBV2 and TRBJ2-1, with TRBD1 matching 7 bases. The CDR3 length is 14 residues. Germline values: CDR1 SNHLY, CDR2 FYNNEI. The V segment lost 8 bases and the J segment 3 bases; nucleotides outside the gene matches: 7. In DNA, the CDR3 is TGTGCCAGCCGCGACAGGGTCTACTACAATGAGCAGTTCTTC. This gives the protein CASRDRVYYNEQFF.

This clonotype was found a few times. The chain joins TRBV28 to TRBJ1-1, with a possible D match to TRBD1 (5 bases). The germline V gene has CDR1 MDHEN and CDR2 SYDVKM. Trimming removed 5 bases from V and 3 bases from J, with 16 bases in between. The CDR3 runs 15 residues. CDR3 sequence: CASSLFMTRDTEAFF. The CDR3 DNA sequence: TGTGCCAGCAGTCTATTTATGACCAGGGACACTGAAGCTTTCTTT.